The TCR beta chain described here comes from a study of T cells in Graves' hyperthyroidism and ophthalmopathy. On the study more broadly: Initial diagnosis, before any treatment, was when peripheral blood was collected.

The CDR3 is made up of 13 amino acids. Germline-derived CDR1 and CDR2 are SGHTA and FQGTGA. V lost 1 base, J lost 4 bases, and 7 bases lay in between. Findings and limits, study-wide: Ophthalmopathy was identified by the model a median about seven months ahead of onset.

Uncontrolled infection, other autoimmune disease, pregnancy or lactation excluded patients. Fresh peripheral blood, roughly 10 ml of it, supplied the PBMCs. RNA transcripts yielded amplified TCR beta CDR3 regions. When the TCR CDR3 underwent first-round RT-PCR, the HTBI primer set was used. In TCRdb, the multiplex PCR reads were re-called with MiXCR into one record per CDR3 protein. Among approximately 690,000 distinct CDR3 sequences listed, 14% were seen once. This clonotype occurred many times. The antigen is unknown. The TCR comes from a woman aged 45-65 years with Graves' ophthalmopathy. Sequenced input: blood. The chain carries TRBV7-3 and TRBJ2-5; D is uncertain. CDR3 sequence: CASSLSVGETQYF. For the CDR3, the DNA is TGTGCCAGCAGCTTAAGTGTAGGAGAGACCCAGTACTTC.